The 20 T cell receptor beta chains listed next were all sequenced from one sample in a study of CD8 T cells in Susac syndrome. The authors reverse transcribed about 0.5 to 1 ug RNA with random hexamers. Via MiXCR, TCRdb re-called the immunoSEQ multiplex PCR reads, giving one row per CDR3 protein. The repertoire holds some 300,000 distinct CDR3 sequences, with about 89% as singletons. Sequencing input: CD8+ T cells from PBMCs. Source of these receptors: a human donor with multiple sclerosis.

The V and J genes are TRBV9 and TRBJ1-1; 7 nucleotides match TRBD1. The CDR3 sequence is 18 residues long. Germline values: CDR1 SGDLS, CDR2 YYNGEE. Trimming removed 3 bases from V and 0 bases from J; junction bases left unmatched: 14. CDR3 nucleotide sequence: TGTGCCAGCAGCGCGTACCTGCCGGGGGGACAGTTGAACACTGAAGCTTTCTTT. This encodes CASSAYLPGGQLNTEAFF.

The J gene is TRBJ2-1, the V gene TRBV9, with D possibly matching TRBD2 (5 bases). Germline V CDR1 and CDR2: SGDLS, YYNGEE. The CDR3 runs 15 residues. Trimming cost V 4 bases and J 1 base, with 12 bases left between them. CDR3 bases: TGTGCCAGCAGCCCCCCCCCGGGGTCCTACAATGAGCAGTTCTTC. It is translated as CASSPPPGSYNEQFF.

The chain employs TRBV30 and TRBJ2-1; 11 nucleotides agree with TRBD2. The CDR3 runs to 14 residues. The trim removed 8 bases at V and 6 bases at J, leaving 9 bases unmatched. CDR1 is GTSNPN and CDR2 is SVGIG in the germline V gene (reference sequence). The CDR3 protein is CASTTSGMVNEQFF. The CDR3 nucleotides are TGTGCCAGTACGACTAGCGGGATGGTCAATGAGCAGTTCTTC. Combining the CDR3 with reference TRBV30 and TRBJ2-1 gives the whole variable domain SQTIHQWPATLVQPVGSPLSLECTVEGTSNPNLYWYRQAAGRGLQLLFYSVGIGQISSEVPQNLSASRPQDRQFILSSKKLLLSDSGFYLCASTTSGMVNEQFFGPGTRLTVL.

This clonotype was detected only once. The chain combines TRBV24-1 with TRBJ2-7, with a tentative D call TRBD1 (6 bases). The length of the CDR3 is 14 residues. Germline V lookup: CDR1 KGHDR, CDR2 SFDVKD. V lost 5 bases and J 0 bases, leaving 10 bases between the germline ends. This chain's CDR3 is CATSAGQHSYEQYF. For the CDR3, the DNA is TGTGCCACCAGTGCTGGACAGCACTCCTACGAGCAGTACTTC.

The V and J genes are TRBV6-1 and TRBJ2-5; 7 positions agree with TRBD1. In germline, CDR1 is MNHNS, CDR2 SASEGT. The CDR3 spans 18 residues. V was pared by 5 bases and J by 3 bases, with 18 bases of the junction left unmatched. DNA for the CDR3: TGTGCCAGCAGTCTAGAGGGGGCCGAGGGGTACGTAGAAGAGACCCAGTACTTC. Encoded protein: CASSLEGAEGYVEETQYF.

V is TRBV6-2 or TRBV6-3 and J is TRBJ2-7; TRBD2 might be the D (6 bases). The CDR3 spans 12 residues. The germline gives CDR1 MNHEY, CDR2 SVGEGT. The ends were cut back, 6 bases at V and 7 bases at J, with 13 bases in the middle. The CDR3 DNA follows: TGTGCCAGCAGGGGAGGCCCGAGTGAGCAGTACTTC. Protein sequence: CASRGGPSEQYF.

The chain recombines TRBV6-5 with TRBJ1-1; D perhaps matches TRBD1 (5 bases). Per germline, CDR1 MNHEY and CDR2 SVGAGI. Deletions cut 0 bases from V and 3 bases from J, with 11 bases between. The CDR3 runs to 15 residues. CDR3 sequence (DNA): TGTGCCAGCAGTTACTCTCAGGGCCTGGACACTGAAGCTTTCTTT. This codes for CASSYSQGLDTEAFF.

V usage is TRBV28 and J usage is TRBJ1-5; no reliable D call. The germline gives CDR1 MDHEN, CDR2 SYDVKM. The CDR3 has 17 residues. Trimming removed 5 bases from V and 0 bases from J, with 17 bases in between. The CDR3 protein is CASSITDGRYSNQPQHF. The DNA of the CDR3 is TGTGCCAGCAGTATAACAGATGGGAGATATAGCAATCAGCCCCAGCATTTT.

The chain combines TRBV24-1 with TRBJ2-1; 9 bases align to TRBD1. The CDR3 runs to 16 residues. The ends lost 5 bases at V and 3 bases at J; junction bases unmatched: 7. The germline V gene has CDR1 KGHDR and CDR2 SFDVKD. The chain's CDR3 is CATSAAGTGFYNEQFF. Here the CDR3 DNA reads TGTGCCACCAGTGCTGCCGGGACAGGGTTCTACAATGAGCAGTTCTTC.

The V and J genes are TRBV7-8 and TRBJ2-5; 15 positions match TRBD2. This CDR3 comprises 18 residues. J was trimmed by 4 bases and V by 1 base; bases with no gene match: 7. The germline V gene encodes CDR1 SGHVS and CDR2 FQNEAQ. Here the CDR3 reads CASSLGPSGLAGGETQYF. In nucleotides, the CDR3 is TGTGCCAGCAGCTTAGGCCCCTCGGGACTAGCGGGAGGAGAGACCCAGTACTTC.

This chain connects TRBV12-3 or TRBV12-4 to TRBJ2-3; tentatively, D is TRBD1 or TRBD2 (5 bases each). V shed 8 bases and J shed 0 bases, with 12 bases lying between them. This CDR3 region has 14 residues. The CDR3 spells CASLWGKSTDTQYF. The CDR3, as DNA: TGTGCCAGCTTATGGGGGAAAAGCACAGATACGCAGTATTTT.

This clonotype turned up a few times. This chain connects TRBV11-2 to TRBJ2-7; perhaps TRBD2 as D (5 bases). V dropped 3 bases and J dropped 0 bases, with 6 bases sitting between them. The CDR3 spans 13 residues. The germline V gene has CDR1 SGHAT and CDR2 FQNNGV. Here the CDR3 DNA reads TGTGCCAGCAGCTTGAGGGACTCCTACGAGCAGTACTTC. This codes for CASSLRDSYEQYF.

This CDR3 reads CATSRELVQDNEQFF. The CDR3 DNA sequence: TGTGCCACCAGCAGAGAACTAGTTCAGGACAATGAGCAGTTCTTC. The chain carries TRBV15 and TRBJ2-1, with a possible D match to TRBD2 (5 bases). V was clipped by 0 bases and J by 5 bases, with 11 bases between them. CDR3 length: 15 residues. Germline V lookup: CDR1 LNHNV, CDR2 YYDKDF (reference sequence).

The V call is TRBV4-3, the J call TRBJ2-4; 7 positions agree with TRBD2. The CDR3 extends over 15 amino acids. J gave up 9 bases and V 0 bases, and 8 bases lay outside the gene matches. Germline loops: CDR1 LGHNA, CDR2 YSLEER. In DNA form, the CDR3 reads TGCGCCAGCAGCCAAGACGGGCGGGGGATCGGCATTCAGTACTTC. It encodes CASSQDGRGIGIQYF.

The chain combines TRBV27 with TRBJ2-1; tentative D call: TRBD1 (6 bases). In germline, CDR1 is MNHEY, CDR2 SMNVEV (reference sequence). There are 14 residues in the CDR3. Trimming took off 4 bases at V and 4 bases at J, with 11 bases between the two ends. DNA of the CDR3: TGTGCCAGCAGTTCCGGACAGTTTTACAATGAGCAGTTCTTC. It is translated as CASSSGQFYNEQFF.

The chain is built from TRBV20-1 and TRBJ2-7; the match to TRBD2 covers 9 bases. The germline gives CDR1 DFQATT, CDR2 SNEGSKA (reference sequence). After removal of 6 bases from V and 2 bases from J, the junction contained 17 bases not matched to a gene. The CDR3 runs 17 residues. In DNA form, the CDR3 reads TGCAGTGCCCCCCTCTCTCACCTAGCGGGACCAACCTACGAGCAGTACTTC. It is translated as CSAPLSHLAGPTYEQYF.

The chain joins TRBV12-3 or TRBV12-4 to TRBJ2-1; 12 bases align to TRBD2. There are 15 residues in the CDR3. Trimming took 5 bases from V and 5 from J; bases not matched to a gene: 4. CDR3 bases: TGTGCCAGCAGTCCACTAGCGGGAGGTAACAATGAGCAGTTCTTC. Encoded protein: CASSPLAGGNNEQFF.

The genes are TRBV7-9 and TRBJ2-2; D is perhaps TRBD1 (6 bases). Trimming cost V 5 bases and J 7 bases, with 11 bases left between them. The CDR3 contains 13 residues. Germline V gene data show CDR1 as SEHNR and CDR2 as FQNEAQ (reference sequence). CDR3 nucleotides: TGTGCCAGCAGCACCACAGGGATCGGGGAGCTGTTTTTT. Residues: CASSTTGIGELFF.

The genes are TRBV5-1 and TRBJ2-3; TRBD2 aligns across 8 bases. This CDR3 spans 16 amino acids. The V and J ends lost 0 bases and 1 base, in that order; junction bases with no gene match: 4. Germline CDR1 and CDR2: SGHRS and YFSETQ. CDR3 region: CASSLEAGDGTDTQYF. The CDR3 DNA is TGCGCCAGCAGCTTGGAAGCGGGGGACGGCACAGATACGCAGTATTTT.

The CDR3: CAVQGVPYNEQFF. CDR3 DNA: TGTGCCGTTCAGGGGGTCCCCTACAATGAGCAGTTCTTC. The gene calls are TRBV10-3 and TRBJ2-1, with 7 positions matching TRBD1. V gave up 11 bases and J gave up 2 bases; unmatched junction bases: 6. From germline, CDR1 is ENHRY and CDR2 SYGVKD. CDR3 length: 13 residues.